Presented here are 27 T cell receptor beta chains from one specimen sequenced in a study of tumor and adjacent non-tumor tissue in lung cancer (dated by TCRdb to 2017 to 2018). Bulk unsorted tissue served as the source for RNA extraction, and RNA quality was assessed using a NanoDrop ND-1000 and an Agilent 2100. Receptors were amplified or captured by multiplex PCR. Instrument used: Illumina HiSeq 2500. TCRbeta libraries were built by three rounds of nested PCR using primers (Table S4), following protocols modified from ARM-PCR. The raw public reads went through TCRdb reprocessing: fastp at Q25, MiXCR clone calling, in-frame beta chains kept. Every distinct CDR3 protein forms one entry, paired with its most common genes and DNA. The sample table contains tens of thousands of distinct CDR3 sequences; only one count was recorded for approximately 72% of them. The ten largest clonotypes hold 8% to 10% of the sample.

Sequencing input: lung tumor tissue. Receptors were obtained from a woman between 40 and 55 years old with non-small cell lung cancer.

With respect to this clonotype: Since the CDR3 does not end with the conserved phenylalanine or tryptophan, this likely comes from a read error. The DNA of the CDR3 is TGCAGTGCTCCGCCGGGACATGACACGGGGGAGCTGTTTTAT. Translation: CSAPPGHDTGELFY. The chain carries TRBV20-1 and TRBJ2-2, with TRBD1 as a possible D gene (6 bases). The CDR3 consists of 14 residues. From germline, CDR1 is DFQATT and CDR2 SNEGSKA (reference sequence).

Concerning this clonotype itself: A junction end diverges from the germline sequence, so it may reflect a read error. This chain uses TRBV29-1 with TRBJ2-3; 7 nucleotides agree with TRBD2. The CDR3 consists of 13 residues. CDR1 is SQVTM, CDR2 ANQGSEA, per germline. The CDR3 bases are TGCGCAACTGGACTAGTGCTAACAGATACACAGTATTTT. This gives the protein CATGLVLTDTQYF.

Comments on this clonotype: Lacking the conserved final phenylalanine or tryptophan, this CDR3 likely reflects a read error. V gene TRBV6-1 combines with J gene TRBJ2-3; D is possibly TRBD1 or TRBD2 (5 bases each). Trimming cost V 6 bases and J 6 bases, with 13 bases left between them. Germline CDR1 reads MNHNS; CDR2 reads SASEGT. CDR3 length equals 13 residues. The CDR3 DNA sequence: TGTGCCAGCAGGGGACCCCCTCTGGATACGCAGTATTTG. This sequence encodes CASRGPPLDTQYL.

The rearrangement uses TRBV29-1 and TRBJ2-1; the match to TRBD2 covers 10 bases. The CDR3 is 15 residues long. The V gene's germline CDR1 is SQVTM and CDR2 ANQGSEA. CDR3 in amino acids: CNVDTGTSGNDEQFF. CDR3 DNA: TGCAACGTCGATACGGGAACTAGCGGGAACGATGAGCAGTTCTTC.

This chain connects TRBV29-1 to TRBJ2-1, with TRBD2 matching 9 bases. J gave up 6 bases and V 8 bases, and 11 bases lay outside the gene matches. The CDR3 loop spans 14 amino acids. CDR1 is SQVTM, CDR2 ANQGSEA, per germline. The CDR3 DNA reads TGCAGCCTGACTAGCGGTTTTTCTCGCAATGAGCAGTTCTTC. It yields the protein CSLTSGFSRNEQFF.

Turning to this clonotype: Its ends do not fully match the called genes, so a read error is possible. The gene calls are TRBV29-1 and TRBJ2-1; D remains ambiguous. The CDR3 is made up of 14 amino acids. Germline CDR1 is SQVTM and CDR2 is ANQGSEA. CDR3 sequence reads: CSVEDPRSYTEQFF. CDR3 sequence (DNA): TGCAGCGTCGAAGACCCTCGGAGCTACACTGAACAGTTCTTC.

In the case of this clonotype: The junction and the germline gene differ at one end; a read error may be behind it. The chain couples TRBV5-5 to TRBJ2-5, with 7 bases matching TRBD1. The CDR3 is made up of 18 amino acids. Germline V gene data show CDR1 as SGHKS and CDR2 as YYEKEE (reference sequence). CDR3 DNA sequence: TGTGCCAGCAGCTTGACTATGGCAGGGGGAAGTCTAGGGGAGACCCGGTACTTC. The encoded protein is CASSLTMAGGSLGETRYF.

This clonotype was seen a handful of times. A read error may be the cause here, since a much bigger clone is one base away. The V and J genes are TRBV12-3 or TRBV12-4 and TRBJ2-2; tentative D call: TRBD2 (7 bases). This CDR3 is 16 amino acids long. The CDR3 DNA reads TGTACCAGCATCAAAGGGGGGGGACCGAACACCGGGGAGCTGTTTTTT. Translated: CTSIKGGGPNTGELFF.

In its sample, this clonotype was seen a few times. An end of the junction does not agree with germline; a read error may underlie this. This rearrangement joins TRBV11-3 to TRBJ2-1; 8 nucleotides agree with TRBD2. The CDR3 totals 16 residues. Germline-derived CDR1 and CDR2 are SGHNT and YENEEA. This CDR3 reads CASSDPGLVANNEQFF. Here the CDR3 DNA reads TGTGCTAGCAGCGATCCGGGACTAGTAGCCAACAATGAGCAGTTCTTC.

This clonotype appeared a few times. This sequence joins TRBV20-1 and TRBJ2-3; unclear D gene. Germline-derived CDR1 and CDR2 are DFQATT and SNEGSKA (reference sequence). V lost 6 bases and J lost 8, with 9 bases in between. CDR3 size: 10 residues. The CDR3 region is CSAPFGTQYF. For the CDR3, the DNA is TGCAGTGCGCCTTTCGGTACGCAGTATTTT.

A remark on this clonotype: One junction end disagrees with the germline gene, perhaps due to a read error. The V gene is TRBV11-2, the J gene TRBJ1-2; D is perhaps TRBD1 (5 bases). The CDR3 extends over 15 amino acids. From germline, CDR1 is SGHAT and CDR2 FQNNGV. The CDR3 protein is CASSRDGHVNYGYTF. CDR3 bases: TGTGCTAGCAGCCGAGACGGACATGTTAACTATGGATACACCTTC. Full variable domain (outside the CDR3, taken from reference TRBV11-2 and TRBJ1-2): EAGVAQSPRYKIIEKRQSVAFWCNPISGHATLYWYQQILGQGPKLLIQFQNNGVVDDSQLPKDRFSAERLKGVDSTLKIQPAKLEDSAVYLCASSRDGHVNYGYTFGSGTRLTVV.

By sample fraction, this clonotype is medium-sized. J is TRBJ1-5 and V is TRBV7-8, with 10 bases that match TRBD1. Germline assignment: CDR1 SGHVS and CDR2 FQNEAQ. V gave up 5 bases and J gave up 0 bases; unmatched junction bases: 4. The CDR3 totals 16 residues. The CDR3 DNA reads TGTGCCAGCAGCCGACAGGGGGCTTATAGCAATCAGCCCCAGCATTTT. This gives the protein CASSRQGAYSNQPQHF.

On this clonotype itself: Likely a read error: the CDR3 ends without its conserved phenylalanine or tryptophan. CDR3 nucleotide sequence: TGTGCCAGGAGCCAAGGGTTGTTACGAGAAAAACTGTTTCTT. Translated, it gives CARSQGLLREKLFL. The rearrangement joins TRBV4-2 to TRBJ1-4; D not resolved. CDR3 length: 14 residues. CDR1 is LGHNA, CDR2 YNFKEQ, per germline.

The chain uses TRBV7-8 and TRBJ2-1, with a tentative D call TRBD2 (5 bases). The CDR3 has 13 amino acids. The germline gives CDR1 SGHVS, CDR2 FQNEAQ. Trimming shortened V by 5 bases and J by 6 bases, and 11 bases separated the two germline ends. The CDR3 nucleotides are TGTGCCAGCAGCGGCTCAGAGGGCAATGAGCAGTTCTTC. Its translation: CASSGSEGNEQFF. Full variable domain (remainder filled in from reference TRBV7-8 and TRBJ2-1): GAGVSQSPRYKVAKRGQDVALRCDPISGHVSLFWYQQALGQGPEFLTYFQNEAQLDKSGLPSDRFFAERPEGSVSTLKIQRTQQEDSAVYLCASSGSEGNEQFFGPGTRLTVL.

This clonotype came up a few times. This sequence joins TRBV18 and TRBJ2-1; the D is unclear. The CDR3 runs to 12 residues. V was pared by 4 bases and J by 8 bases, with 9 bases between. CDR1 and CDR2 from the germline V gene are KGHSH and LQKENI. The DNA for the CDR3 is TGTGCCAGCTCACTACACCCTTATGAGCAGTTCTTC. Translated: CASSLHPYEQFF.

V usage is TRBV30 and J usage is TRBJ2-1; no reliable D call. Germline V gene data show CDR1 as GTSNPN and CDR2 as SVGIG (reference sequence). Between the trimmed V and J ends, which lost 1 base and 5 bases, there was a span of 9 bases. This CDR3 region has 13 residues. The CDR3 protein is CAWSARQHNEQFF. For the CDR3, the DNA is TGTGCCTGGAGTGCCAGGCAGCACAATGAGCAGTTCTTC.

Concerning this clonotype: An end of the junction differs from the germline gene, which may be a read error. The rearrangement joins TRBV20-1 to TRBJ1-3, with 8 bases that match TRBD1. Germline lookup yields CDR1 DFQATT and CDR2 SNEGSKA (reference sequence). This CDR3 region has 17 residues. In DNA, the CDR3 is TGCAGTACTAGAGGCTGGGAGCACCAGGGGGCGGGAAACACCATATATTTT. Protein sequence: CSTRGWEHQGAGNTIYF.

This clonotype has just a few counts. A much more abundant neighbour one base away suggests this may be a read error. The V call is TRBV20-1, the J call TRBJ2-7; possibly TRBD1 for D (6 bases). The CDR3 is made up of 14 amino acids. Germline CDR1 and CDR2: DFQATT and SNEGSKA (reference sequence). In DNA, the CDR3 is TGCACTGCTAGTACCGGGACACTAGGGTACGAGCAGTACTTC. Protein: CTASTGTLGYEQYF.

This clonotype occurred a few times. At one end the junction does not follow the germline gene, possibly because of a read error. The chain links TRBV7-8 to TRBJ2-1; 9 nucleotides agree with TRBD2. The CDR3 runs 13 residues. CDR1 and CDR2 (germline): SGHVS, FQNEAQ. This CDR3 is CASSSQGLATRGF. The CDR3 nucleotides read TGTGCCAGCAGCAGCCAGGGACTAGCCACTCGTGGCTTC.

On this clonotype itself: One end of the junction varies from germline; a read error may be responsible. J is TRBJ2-1 and V is TRBV6-4, with 8 bases identical to TRBD2. Germline CDR1 MRHNA, CDR2 SNTAGT. The CDR3 contains 15 residues. The CDR3 nucleotides read TGTCCCAGCAGTGTGCGGGGGGTAGAAAGCAACGAGCAGTTCTTC. This gives the protein CPSSVRGVESNEQFF.

About this clonotype itself: A junction end diverges from the germline sequence, so it may reflect a read error. The chain carries TRBV12-3 or TRBV12-4 and TRBJ2-2; 9 bases agree with TRBD1. The CDR3 totals 14 residues. Here the CDR3 reads CASTGDRVTGKLSF. DNA of the CDR3: TGTGCCAGCACCGGGGACAGGGTCACCGGGAAGCTGTCTTTT.

Comments on this clonotype: The conserved closing phenylalanine or tryptophan is absent in this CDR3, likely reflecting a read error. The chain joins TRBV11-3 to TRBJ2-5; 9 nucleotides line up with TRBD2. Per the germline V gene, CDR1 is SGHNT and CDR2 is YENEEA. The J segment lost 10 bases and the V segment lost 10 bases, leaving 22 bases of the junction unmatched. This CDR3 contains 16 residues. CDR3 sequence: CATSLDPLSGGINQYL. The CDR3 DNA follows: TGTGCCACCAGTTTAGATCCTTTGAGCGGGGGGATTAACCAGTACTTA.

The chain recombines TRBV20-1 with TRBJ1-1; D not resolved. CDR3 length: 14 residues. In germline, CDR1 is DFQATT, CDR2 SNEGSKA (reference sequence). The V end lost 6 bases, the J end lost 4 bases, and 18 bases lay between the germline ends. CDR3 DNA: TGCAGTGCCCCCACAGCGAGATGGGGCACTGAAGCTTTCTTT. Translating it yields CSAPTARWGTEAFF.

In this sample, this clonotype turned up many times. V is TRBV29-1 and J is TRBJ1-1; D might be TRBD1 (6 bases). This CDR3 is 12 amino acids long. Deletions cut 3 bases from V and 10 bases from J, with 15 bases between. Germline CDR1 reads SQVTM; CDR2 reads ANQGSEA. CDR3 DNA: TGCAGCGTTGACCGGGACACCCAGGGAGCTTTCTTT. Translated, it gives CSVDRDTQGAFF. Drawing the rest from reference TRBV29-1 and TRBJ1-1, the complete variable domain is SAVISQKPSRDICQRGTSLTIQCQVDSQVTMMFWYRQQPGQSLTLIATANQGSEATYESGFVIDKFPISRPNLTFSTLTVSNMSPEDSSIYLCSVDRDTQGAFFGQGTRLTVV.

Regarding this clonotype: A read error may produce the germline difference seen at one junction end. J is TRBJ2-7 and V is TRBV4-2, with D perhaps given as TRBD1 or TRBD2 (5 bases each). Germline V lookup: CDR1 LGHNA, CDR2 YNFKEQ. This CDR3 has 15 residues. The CDR3 DNA sequence: TGTGCCAGCAGCCAAGATCAGGGCGAGGGTTACGAGCAGCACTTC. It encodes CASSQDQGEGYEQHF.

As concerns this clonotype: The junction does not match germline at one end; this may be a read error. The V call is TRBV11-3, the J call TRBJ2-3; TRBD1 agrees at 8 bases. Germline V gene data show CDR1 as SGHNT and CDR2 as YENEEA. The CDR3 has 16 amino acids. The CDR3 is CFSSLRTGGRIDTQYF. The CDR3 DNA is TGTTTCAGCAGCCTTCGAACAGGGGGAAGGATAGATACGCAGTATTTC.

This chain uses TRBV12-3 or TRBV12-4 with TRBJ1-5; D not certain. There are 14 residues in the CDR3. The CDR3 DNA reads as TGTGCTAGTAGTTCCCTAGGCCTCAATCAGCCCCAGCATTTT. Residues: CASSSLGLNQPQHF.